The rows below give T cell receptor beta chains drawn from one sample of a study of CD8 T cells in Susac syndrome. Each CDR3 protein gets one entry after TCRdb re-called the immunoSEQ multiplex PCR reads with MiXCR. This sample has roughly 250,000 distinct CDR3 sequences; 95% to 97% occur once, and the top ten carry about 0.095%. Material for sequencing was CD4+ T cells from PBMCs. Receptor source: a human donor with Susac syndrome. CDR3s include the opening cysteine and the closing phenylalanine or tryptophan. D genes are given only for firm matches.

TRBV2	TRBJ1-2	14	-	CASSPSGQLGGYTF
TRBV6-2/TRBV6-3	TRBJ2-6	15	-	CASSYSQLSGNVLTF
TRBV5-1	TRBJ2-7	15	TRBD1	CASSLLSGQSYEQYF
TRBV7-3	TRBJ1-1	15	-	CAERAVGLMNTEAFF
TRBV11-3	TRBJ2-1	15	-	CASSPVEGRSGEQFF
TRBV11-2	TRBJ1-1	13	-	CASSLYQNTEAFF
TRBV6-5	TRBJ1-1	14	-	CASQRGALNTEAFF
TRBV11-2	TRBJ1-5	14	-	CASSPLTGSQPQHF
TRBV7-9	TRBJ1-2	12	-	CASSAEAAPGTF
TRBV30	TRBJ2-2	14	-	CAWSADLNTGELFF
TRBV7-9	TRBJ1-5	13	-	CASRKEGGQPQHF
TRBV7-3	TRBJ2-7	14	-	CASSPSSGAYEQYF
TRBV11-2	TRBJ2-2	14	-	CASSSQGVGGELFF
TRBV7-3	TRBJ1-1	13	-	CASSSDTNTEAFF
TRBV4-1	TRBJ2-1	16	-	CASSQGNGSPYNEQFF
TRBV12-3/TRBV12-4	TRBJ2-7	15	-	CASNYGRTKTGEQYF
TRBV3-1	TRBJ2-7	16	TRBD2	CASSQSSAGGLGEQYF
TRBV20-1	TRBJ1-2	10	-	CAGSEYGYTF
TRBV2	TRBJ2-1	12	-	CASSGRRREQFF
TRBV3-1	TRBJ1-1	11	-	CASRYGTEAFF
TRBV29-1	TRBJ1-2	13	-	CSVAPDPRESYTF
TRBV6-5	TRBJ2-1	13	TRBD2	CASSYSPTSGGEF
TRBV29-1	TRBJ1-2	15	-	CSVDLSGRGHYGYTF
TRBV5-1	TRBJ2-5	11	-	CASSPDGTQYF
TRBV29-1	TRBJ2-2	13	-	CSVDPTSPGELFF
TRBV18	TRBJ2-5	16	-	CASSSRQVVRKETQYF
TRBV25-1	TRBJ2-7	13	-	CASTEGLYYEQYF
TRBV24-1	TRBJ2-5	13	-	CANRRQAGETQYF
TRBV4-1	TRBJ2-5	15	TRBD2	CASSQDGLADGTQYF
TRBV13	TRBJ1-5	14	-	CASSPKPRLKPQHF
TRBV14	TRBJ1-1	14	TRBD1	CASSPTGGYTEAFF
TRBV6-5	TRBJ2-7	15	-	CASQMARGPSYEQYF
TRBV7-9	TRBJ1-1	13	-	CASSFFSNTEAFF
TRBV11-1	TRBJ1-2	15	-	CASSLRLAANYGYTF
TRBV29-1	TRBJ2-1	16	TRBD2	CSGSSGRASSYNEQFF
TRBV29-1	TRBJ1-3	15	-	CSVEDRGNSGNTIYF
TRBV3-1	TRBJ2-7	14	TRBD2	CASSISGSSYEQYF
TRBV4-1	TRBJ2-3	18	TRBD2	CASSQGTSGRAPTDTQYF
TRBV20-1	TRBJ1-2	12	-	CSARDPGYGYTF
TRBV5-4	TRBJ2-3	11	-	CASSFKDTQYF
TRBV7-2	TRBJ1-5	17	TRBD1	CASSSRSTGQGTQPQHF
TRBV3-1	TRBJ1-5	15	-	CASSLSMGKRQPQHF
TRBV7-2	TRBJ1-1	16	-	CASSLVRGGTRTEAFF
TRBV12-3/TRBV12-4	TRBJ2-2	17	-	CASSTPEGRANTGELFF
TRBV6-6	TRBJ2-7	14	TRBD2	CASTSGRALYEQYF
TRBV29-1	TRBJ1-5	15	TRBD1	CSVGDRGRSNQPQHF
TRBV12-5	TRBJ1-5	15	-	CASGLWAGSNQPQHF
TRBV11-2	TRBJ2-5	15	TRBD1	CASSLQTGSGETQYF
TRBV28	TRBJ2-1	17	-	CASSLILVVSGYNEQFF
TRBV20-1	TRBJ2-7	14	TRBD2	CSASDVSGTSEQYF
TRBV28	TRBJ1-1	14	TRBD1	CASRDRGAHTEAFF
TRBV3-1	TRBJ2-3	14	-	CASSQGVVADTQYF
TRBV2	TRBJ2-1	11	-	CASRLAPEQFF